These T cell receptor beta chains were read from a single sample in a study of shared clonotypes between healthy human individuals. The protocol was immunoSEQ multiplex PCR, while the TCRdb copy is restricted to in-frame clones and leaves out a portion. The repertoire consists of around 1,900,000 clones, with 93% occurring once and the leading ten covering over 1.5%. Input material: naive CD8+ T cells from PBMCs. These receptors all come from a man between 18 and 35 years old in good health. Some clones in this sample may be carry-over from other donors' samples. Each CDR3 is given with its conserved first and last residue. D genes are given only for firm matches. Size is stated for part of the rows, as once, few or many counts, or as a class when the clone is expanded.

>16|TRBJ2-7|once|TRBV27|-
TGTGCCAGCAGTTTACGACAGTTACTAGGCTCCTACGAGCAGTACTTC
CASSLRQLLGSYEQYF
>15|TRBJ2-7|-|TRBV4-1|-
TGCGCCAGCAGCCAAGCGCCGGGATTAACCTACGAGCAGTACTTC
CASSQAPGLTYEQYF
>17|TRBJ2-4|-|TRBV9|TRBD2
TGTGCCAGCAGCTCTAGCGGGAACTACCTGGCCAAAAACATTCAGTACTTC
CASSSSGNYLAKNIQYF
>17|TRBJ2-1|-|TRBV9|-
TGTGCCAGCAGCGAAACCCGGACTGCTAGCTCCTACAATGAGCAGTTCTTC
CASSETRTASSYNEQFF
>17|TRBJ1-1|-|TRBV21-1|-
TGTGCCAGCAGCACGCGGGAACAGGGAGATTTGGACACTGAAGCTTTCTTT
CASSTREQGDLDTEAFF
>14|TRBJ2-3|-|TRBV6-5|-
TGTGCCAGCAGTTACTCGGAAGGGGCAGATACGCAGTATTTT
CASSYSEGADTQYF
>17|TRBJ1-3|-|TRBV9|TRBD1
TGTGCCAGCAGCTCCAGGGGGCACAACTTCGGTGGAAACACCATATATTTT
CASSSRGHNFGGNTIYF
>15|TRBJ1-1|-|TRBV7-9|-
TGTGCCAGCAGCTACGTCCAGGGGTTTTACACTGAAGCTTTCTTT
CASSYVQGFYTEAFF
>13|TRBJ2-7|-|TRBV5-1|TRBD1
TGCGCCAGCCGTTGGGACAGGGCCTTCGAGCAGTACTTC
CASRWDRAFEQYF
>13|TRBJ1-1|-|TRBV14|-
TGTGCCAGCAGCCTGGGCCGGGTCACTGAAGCTTTCTTT
CASSLGRVTEAFF
>15|TRBJ1-1|-|TRBV28|-
TGTGCCAGCAGGCCTTATCAGGGCGGAGACACTGAAGCTTTCTTT
CASRPYQGGDTEAFF
>15|TRBJ2-2|-|TRBV7-6|TRBD2
TGTGCCAGCAGCTCTAGCGGGAGTTGGACCGGGGAGCTGTTTTTT
CASSSSGSWTGELFF
>16|TRBJ2-1|-|TRBV2|-
TGTGCCAGCAGTGAGGCCTCGGGACTGCTCGACAATGAGCAGTTCTTC
CASSEASGLLDNEQFF
>13|TRBJ2-7|-|TRBV5-6|-
TGTGCCAGCAGCTCTCTCGGGAGCTACGAGCAGTACTTC
CASSSLGSYEQYF
>17|TRBJ2-3|-|TRBV13|-
TGTGCCAGCAGCTTAGGCCGATCAGCATTTGGCCCAGATACGCAGTATTTT
CASSLGRSAFGPDTQYF
>14|TRBJ2-7|-|TRBV14|-
TGTGCCAGCAGCCTCGCCGGAGCCATCTACGAGCAGTACTTC
CASSLAGAIYEQYF
>13|TRBJ2-1|-|TRBV7-9|TRBD2
TGTGCCGGGCGGGCTAGCGGGAATAATGAGCAGTTCTTC
CAGRASGNNEQFF